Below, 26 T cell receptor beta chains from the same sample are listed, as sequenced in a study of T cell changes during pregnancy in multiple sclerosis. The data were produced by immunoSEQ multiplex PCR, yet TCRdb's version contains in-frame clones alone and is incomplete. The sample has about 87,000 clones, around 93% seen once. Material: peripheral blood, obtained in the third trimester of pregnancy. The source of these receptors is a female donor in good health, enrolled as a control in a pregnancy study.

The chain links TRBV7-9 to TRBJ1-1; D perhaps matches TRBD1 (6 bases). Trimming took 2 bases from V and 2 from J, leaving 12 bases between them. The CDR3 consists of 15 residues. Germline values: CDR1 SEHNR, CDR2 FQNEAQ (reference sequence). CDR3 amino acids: CASSLFAGGNTEAFF. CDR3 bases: TGTGCCAGCAGCTTATTCGCTGGGGGCAACACTGAAGCTTTCTTT. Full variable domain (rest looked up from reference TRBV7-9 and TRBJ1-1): DTGVSQNPRHKITKRGQNVTFRCDPISEHNRLYWYRQTLGQGPEFLTYFQNEAQLEKSRLLSDRFSAERPKGSFSTLEIQRTEQGDSAMYLCASSLFAGGNTEAFFGQGTRLTVV.

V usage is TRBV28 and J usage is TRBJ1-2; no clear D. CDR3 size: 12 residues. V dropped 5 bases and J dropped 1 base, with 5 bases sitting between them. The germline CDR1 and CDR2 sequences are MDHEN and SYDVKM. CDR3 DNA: TGTGCCAGCAGTACGGTTAACTATGGCTACACCTTC. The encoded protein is CASSTVNYGYTF.

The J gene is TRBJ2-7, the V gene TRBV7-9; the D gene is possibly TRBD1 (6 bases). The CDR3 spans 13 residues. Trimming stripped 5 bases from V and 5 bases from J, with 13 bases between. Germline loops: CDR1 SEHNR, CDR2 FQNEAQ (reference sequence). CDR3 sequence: CASSLTTGNEQYF. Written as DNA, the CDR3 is TGTGCCAGCAGCCTTACAACAGGGAACGAGCAGTACTTC.

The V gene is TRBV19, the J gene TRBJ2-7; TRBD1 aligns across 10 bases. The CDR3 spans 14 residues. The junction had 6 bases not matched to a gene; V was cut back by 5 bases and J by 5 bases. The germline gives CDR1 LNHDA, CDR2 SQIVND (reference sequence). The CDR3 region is CASSRQGAGNEQYF. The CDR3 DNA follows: TGTGCCAGTAGTCGACAGGGGGCAGGGAACGAGCAGTACTTC.

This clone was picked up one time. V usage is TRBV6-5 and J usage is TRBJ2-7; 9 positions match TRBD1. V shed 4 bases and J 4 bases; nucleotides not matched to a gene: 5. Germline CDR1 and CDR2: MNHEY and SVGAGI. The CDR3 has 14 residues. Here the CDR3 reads CASSSRDREYEQYF. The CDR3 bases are TGTGCCAGCAGTTCCAGGGACAGGGAATACGAGCAGTACTTC.

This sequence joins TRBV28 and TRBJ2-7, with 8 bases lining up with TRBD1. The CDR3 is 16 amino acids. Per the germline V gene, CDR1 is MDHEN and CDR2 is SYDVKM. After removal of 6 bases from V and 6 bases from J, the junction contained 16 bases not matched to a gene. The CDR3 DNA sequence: TGTGCCAGCAGGCCCAGGGGACAGGTGTCACTCGGCGAGCAGTACTTC. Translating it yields CASRPRGQVSLGEQYF.

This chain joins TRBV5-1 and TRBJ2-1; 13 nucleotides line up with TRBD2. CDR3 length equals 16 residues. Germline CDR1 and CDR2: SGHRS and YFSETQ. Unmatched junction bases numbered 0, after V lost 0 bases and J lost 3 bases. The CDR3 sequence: CASSLGTSGSYNEQFF. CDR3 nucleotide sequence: TGCGCCAGCAGCTTGGGGACTAGCGGGAGCTACAATGAGCAGTTCTTC.

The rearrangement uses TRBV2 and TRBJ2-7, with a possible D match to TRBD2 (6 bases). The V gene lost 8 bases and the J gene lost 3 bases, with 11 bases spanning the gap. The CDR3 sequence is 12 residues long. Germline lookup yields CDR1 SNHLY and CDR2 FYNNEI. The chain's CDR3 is CASLAVNYEQYF. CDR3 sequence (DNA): TGTGCCAGCTTAGCGGTAAACTACGAGCAGTACTTC.

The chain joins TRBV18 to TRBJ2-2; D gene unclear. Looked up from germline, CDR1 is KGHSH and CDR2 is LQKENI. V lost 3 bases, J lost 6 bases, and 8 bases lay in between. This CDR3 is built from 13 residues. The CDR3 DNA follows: TGTGCCAGCTCACCTGATGGCCCCGGGGAGCTGTTTTTT. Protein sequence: CASSPDGPGELFF.

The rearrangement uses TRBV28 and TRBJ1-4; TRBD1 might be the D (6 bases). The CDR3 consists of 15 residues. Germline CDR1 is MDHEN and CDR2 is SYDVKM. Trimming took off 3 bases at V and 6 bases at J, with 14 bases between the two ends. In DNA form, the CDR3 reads TGTGCCAGCAGTTTCGAGCCAGGGGTAGATGAAAAACTGTTTTTT. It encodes CASSFEPGVDEKLFF.

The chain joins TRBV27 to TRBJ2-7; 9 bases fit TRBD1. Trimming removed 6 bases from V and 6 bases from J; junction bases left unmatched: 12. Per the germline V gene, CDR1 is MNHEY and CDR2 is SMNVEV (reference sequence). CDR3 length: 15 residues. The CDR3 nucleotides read TGTGCCAGCAGCCCAGTAGGGACAGGGCGATCCGAGCAGTACTTC. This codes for CASSPVGTGRSEQYF.

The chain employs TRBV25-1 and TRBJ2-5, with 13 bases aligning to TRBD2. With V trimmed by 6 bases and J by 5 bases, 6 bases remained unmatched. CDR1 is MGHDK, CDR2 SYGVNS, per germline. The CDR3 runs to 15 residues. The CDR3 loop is CASSPGLAGVETQYF. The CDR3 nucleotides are TGTGCCAGCAGCCCCGGACTAGCGGGAGTGGAGACCCAGTACTTC.

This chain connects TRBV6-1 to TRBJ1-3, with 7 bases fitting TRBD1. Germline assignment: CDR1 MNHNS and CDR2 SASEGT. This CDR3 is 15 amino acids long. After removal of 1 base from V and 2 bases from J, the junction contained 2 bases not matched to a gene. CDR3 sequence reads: CASSEVTGTGNTIYF. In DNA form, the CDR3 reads TGTGCCAGCAGTGAAGTGACAGGGACTGGAAACACCATATATTTT.

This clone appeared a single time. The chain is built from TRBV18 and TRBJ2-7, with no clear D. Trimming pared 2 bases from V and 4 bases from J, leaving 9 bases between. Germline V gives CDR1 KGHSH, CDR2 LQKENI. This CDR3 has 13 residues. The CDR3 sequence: CASSPGPGYEQYF. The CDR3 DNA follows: TGTGCCAGCTCACCAGGGCCAGGTTACGAGCAGTACTTC. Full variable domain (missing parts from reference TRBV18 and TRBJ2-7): NAGVMQNPRHLVRRRGQEARLRCSPMKGHSHVYWYRQLPEEGLKFMVYLQKENIIDESGMPKERFSAEFPKEGPSILRIQQVVRGDSAAYFCASSPGPGYEQYFGPGTRLTVT.

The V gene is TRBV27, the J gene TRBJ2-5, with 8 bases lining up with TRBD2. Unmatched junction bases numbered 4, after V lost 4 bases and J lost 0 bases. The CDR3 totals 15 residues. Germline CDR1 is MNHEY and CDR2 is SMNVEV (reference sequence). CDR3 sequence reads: CASSWAGGYQETQYF. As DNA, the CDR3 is TGTGCCAGCAGTTGGGCGGGAGGTTACCAAGAGACCCAGTACTTC.

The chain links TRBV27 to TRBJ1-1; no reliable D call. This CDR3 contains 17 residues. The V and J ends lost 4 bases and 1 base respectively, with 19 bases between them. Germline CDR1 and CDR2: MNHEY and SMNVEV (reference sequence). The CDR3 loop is CASSSLTDFSKNTEAFF. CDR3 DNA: TGTGCCAGCAGTTCACTCACTGACTTTTCAAAGAACACTGAAGCTTTCTTT.

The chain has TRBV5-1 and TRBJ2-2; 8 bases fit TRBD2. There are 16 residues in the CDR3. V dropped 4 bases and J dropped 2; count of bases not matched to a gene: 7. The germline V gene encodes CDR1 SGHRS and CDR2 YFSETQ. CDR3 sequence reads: CASSPPGLGNTGELFF. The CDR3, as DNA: TGCGCCAGCAGCCCCCCGGGACTAGGTAACACCGGGGAGCTGTTTTTT.

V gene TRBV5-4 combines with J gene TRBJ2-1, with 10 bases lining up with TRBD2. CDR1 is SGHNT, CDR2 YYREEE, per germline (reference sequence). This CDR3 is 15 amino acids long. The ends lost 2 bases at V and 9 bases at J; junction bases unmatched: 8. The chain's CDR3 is CASSLSLAGVSEQFF. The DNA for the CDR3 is TGTGCCAGCAGCTTATCCCTAGCGGGAGTGAGTGAGCAGTTCTTC. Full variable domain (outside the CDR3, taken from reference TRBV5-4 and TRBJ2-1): ETGVTQSPTHLIKTRGQQVTLRCSSQSGHNTVSWYQQALGQGPQFIFQYYREEENGRGNFPPRFSGLQFPNYSSELNVNALELDDSALYLCASSLSLAGVSEQFFGPGTRLTVL.

CDR3 sequence (DNA): TGTGCCAGCAGGGGAAGGACAGGGCGAGGGCGGACTGAAGCTTTCTTT. Residues: CASRGRTGRGRTEAFF. The rearrangement links TRBV5-6 to TRBJ1-1, with 8 nucleotides matching TRBD1. The J segment lost 5 bases and the V segment lost 5 bases, leaving 14 bases of the junction unmatched. The CDR3 loop spans 16 amino acids. CDR1 and CDR2 (germline): SGHDT, YYEEEE.

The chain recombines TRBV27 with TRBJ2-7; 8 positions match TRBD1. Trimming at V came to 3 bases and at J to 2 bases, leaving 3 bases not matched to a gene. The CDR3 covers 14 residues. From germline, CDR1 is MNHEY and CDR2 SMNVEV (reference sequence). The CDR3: CASSFLGQAYEQYF. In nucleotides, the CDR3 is TGTGCCAGCAGTTTCTTGGGACAGGCCTACGAGCAGTACTTC.

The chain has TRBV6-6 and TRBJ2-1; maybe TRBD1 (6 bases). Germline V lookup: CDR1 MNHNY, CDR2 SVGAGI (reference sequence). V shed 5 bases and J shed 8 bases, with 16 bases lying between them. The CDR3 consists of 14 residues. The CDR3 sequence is CASSVYRVFDEQFF. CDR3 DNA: TGTGCCAGCAGTGTGTACAGGGTTTTCGATGAGCAGTTCTTC.

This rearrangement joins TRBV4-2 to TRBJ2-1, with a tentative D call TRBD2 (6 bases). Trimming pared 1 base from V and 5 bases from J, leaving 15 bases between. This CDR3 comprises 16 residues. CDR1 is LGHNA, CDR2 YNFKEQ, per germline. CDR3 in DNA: TGTGCCAGCAGCCAAGGGGAGGACTCTCTAAACAATGAGCAGTTCTTC. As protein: CASSQGEDSLNNEQFF.

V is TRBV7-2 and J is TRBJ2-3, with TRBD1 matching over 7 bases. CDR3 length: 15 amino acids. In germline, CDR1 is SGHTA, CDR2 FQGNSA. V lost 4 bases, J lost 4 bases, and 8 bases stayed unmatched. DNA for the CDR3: TGTGCCAGCAGCTGGTCTACAGGGGCGGCAGATACGCAGTATTTT. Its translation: CASSWSTGAADTQYF.

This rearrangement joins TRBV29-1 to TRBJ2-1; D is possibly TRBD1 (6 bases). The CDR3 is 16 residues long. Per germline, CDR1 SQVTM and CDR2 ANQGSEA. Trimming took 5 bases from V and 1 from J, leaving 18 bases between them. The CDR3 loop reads CSVYGQLAESYNEQFF. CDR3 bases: TGCAGCGTTTACGGACAGCTAGCTGAATCCTACAATGAGCAGTTCTTC.

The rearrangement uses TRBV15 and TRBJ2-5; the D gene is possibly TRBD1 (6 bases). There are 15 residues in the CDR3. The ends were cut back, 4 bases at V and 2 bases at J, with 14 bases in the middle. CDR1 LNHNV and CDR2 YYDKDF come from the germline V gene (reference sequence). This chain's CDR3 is CATSTGQRTQETQYF. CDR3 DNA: TGTGCCACCAGCACCGGACAGCGGACACAAGAGACCCAGTACTTC.

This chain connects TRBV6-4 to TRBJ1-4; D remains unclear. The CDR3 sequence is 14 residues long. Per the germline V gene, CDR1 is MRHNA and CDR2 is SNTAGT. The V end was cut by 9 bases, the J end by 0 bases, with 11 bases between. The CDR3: CASLEPATNEKLFF. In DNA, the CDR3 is TGTGCCAGTCTAGAACCCGCAACTAATGAAAAACTGTTTTTT.